The clone carrying this T cell receptor (beta chain) was observed many times. This entry comes from a study of spatial heterogeneity in lung cancer. Study-level background: Samples came from some 73 TRACERx patients with untreated early-stage lung cancer.

The ends lost 5 bases at V and 8 bases at J; junction bases unmatched: 7. The CDR3 totals 14 residues. The germline gives CDR1 MDHEN, CDR2 SYDVKM. TCRdb called the 5' RACE reads again in MiXCR, with one record for every CDR3 protein. The table has about 16,000 distinct CDR3 sequences, about 6% seen once; the top ten hold roughly 23%. The sample's time point: blood at routine non-recurrence follow-up after resection. Extraction of whole RNA from tumor, nontumor lung or frozen PBMC preceded unsorted sequencing. The sequences come from PBMCs, collected at follow-up. The chain employs TRBV28 and TRBJ1-2, with 11 bases lining up with TRBD1. The origin of this receptor is a male donor with early-stage non-small cell lung cancer. CDR3 sequence: CASSPRDRGFGYTF. The DNA for the CDR3 is TGTGCCAGCAGTCCCCGGGACAGGGGGTTCGGCTACACCTTC.